This note documents a single T cell receptor beta chain sequence. The sample holds other DNA sequences that translate to the same CDR3. This record belongs to a study of blood T cell repertoires in COVID-19. Study-level information: Specimens from acute and convalescent COVID-19 originated in the United States, Italy and Spain. The analysed material was cDNA or gDNA that came from T cells, B-cell-depleted T cells, or PBMCs.

Authors' processing steps: Nucleated cell counts were estimated from reference gene primer amplification. The table came from immunoSEQ multiplex PCR; TCRdb's copy has only in-frame clones and leaves some out. Clone size and V and J calls were adopted from that table, with D and trimming inferred from the DNA. The table lists fewer than 300,000 clones, 90% to 95% of them singletons. The CDR3 spans 11 residues. Trimming removed 8 bases from V and 2 bases from J, with 6 bases in between. Germline assignment: CDR1 MDHEN and CDR2 SYDVKM. Sequencing input: peripheral blood. The sequence derives from a woman under 40 with COVID-19, enrolled during active disease. The V and J genes are TRBV28 and TRBJ1-1; D not certain. The CDR3 DNA follows: TGTGCCAGCCTCCTTAACACTGAAGCTTTCTTT. Its translation is CASLLNTEAFF. Based on the CDR3 plus reference TRBV28 and TRBJ1-1, the full variable domain is DVKVTQSSRYLVKRTGEKVFLECVQDMDHENMFWYRQDPGLGLRLIYFSYDVKMKEKGDIPEGYSVSREKKERFSLILESASTNQTSMYLCASLLNTEAFFGQGTRLTVV.